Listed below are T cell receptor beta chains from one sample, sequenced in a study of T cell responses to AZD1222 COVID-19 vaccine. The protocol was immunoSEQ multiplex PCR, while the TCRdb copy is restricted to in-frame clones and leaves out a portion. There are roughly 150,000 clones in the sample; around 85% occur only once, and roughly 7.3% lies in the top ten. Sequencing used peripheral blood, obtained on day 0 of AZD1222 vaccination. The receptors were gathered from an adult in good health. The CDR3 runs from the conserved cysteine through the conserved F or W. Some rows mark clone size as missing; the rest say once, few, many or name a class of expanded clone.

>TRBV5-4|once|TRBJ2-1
CASSPPGSGNNEQFF
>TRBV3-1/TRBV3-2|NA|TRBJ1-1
CASRDTGTEAFF
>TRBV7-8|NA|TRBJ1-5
CASSLAGTASNQPQHF
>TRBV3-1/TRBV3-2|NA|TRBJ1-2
CASSQDQGSYGYTF
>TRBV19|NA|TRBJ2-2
CASSLGTSGRNGTGELFF
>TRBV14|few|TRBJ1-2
CASSQGGARYGYTF
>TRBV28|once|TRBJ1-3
CASSPLSLQSGNTIYF
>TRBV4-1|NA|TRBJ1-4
CASSQVGYSEKLFF
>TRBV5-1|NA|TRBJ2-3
CASSLGLAGADTQYF
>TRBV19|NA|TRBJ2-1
CASSIGAGDEQFF
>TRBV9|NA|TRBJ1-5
CASSAAASNQPQHF
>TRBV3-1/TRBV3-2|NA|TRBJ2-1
CASSQSFYGEQFF
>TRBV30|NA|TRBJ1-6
CAWSQGAIGSPLHF
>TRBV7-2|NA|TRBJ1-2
CASSLVHLGGNYGYTF
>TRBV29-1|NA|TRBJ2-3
CSVEDLQDVTDTQYF
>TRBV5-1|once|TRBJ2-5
CASSLWGGQETQYF
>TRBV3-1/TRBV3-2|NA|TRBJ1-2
CASSQKLPNHGYTF
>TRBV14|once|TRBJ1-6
CASSQEPTGSPLHF
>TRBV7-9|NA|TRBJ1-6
CASSPRDRMVSPLHF
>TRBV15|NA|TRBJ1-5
CATSHGGDFQPQHF
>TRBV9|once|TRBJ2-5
CASSVASGGARETQYF
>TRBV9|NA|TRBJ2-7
CASSPGTGGIWWGEQYF
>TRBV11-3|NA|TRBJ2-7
CASSLGQGAKEQYF
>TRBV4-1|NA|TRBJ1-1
CASSHLLGVTEAFF
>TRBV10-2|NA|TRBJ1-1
CASGGPNTEAFF
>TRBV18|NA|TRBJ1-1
CASSPDRTTEAFF
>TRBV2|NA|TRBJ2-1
CASSPTSGSVNEQFF
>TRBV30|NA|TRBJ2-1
CAWNSGLSSYNEQFF
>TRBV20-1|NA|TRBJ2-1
CSARLEGEQFF
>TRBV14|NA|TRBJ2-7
CASNQNLTSGTGSLREQYF
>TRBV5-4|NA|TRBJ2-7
CASSLGLSEQYF
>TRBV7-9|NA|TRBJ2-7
CASSLTTGDPYEQYF
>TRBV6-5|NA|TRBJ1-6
CASSYGNSPLHF
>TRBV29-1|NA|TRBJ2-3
CSAHRGGTDTQYF
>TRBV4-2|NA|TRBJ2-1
CASSQEGGQNNEQFF
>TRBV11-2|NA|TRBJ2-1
CASSLPISGFEQFF
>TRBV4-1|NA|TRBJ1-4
CASSQGRTGDYRTTNEKLFF
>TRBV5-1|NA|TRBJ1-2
CASSETQTGGAGGYTF
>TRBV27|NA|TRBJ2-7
CASTPLVASGPYEQYF
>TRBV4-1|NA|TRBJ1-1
CASSQDRAAEAFF
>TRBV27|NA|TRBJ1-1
CASSPGRTEAFF
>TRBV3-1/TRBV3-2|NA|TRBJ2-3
CASSQAIANTDTQYF
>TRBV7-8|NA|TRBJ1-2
CASSFSPRDRGTYGYTF
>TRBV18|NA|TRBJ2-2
CASSPLLTGELFF
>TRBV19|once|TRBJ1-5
CASSIDSYQPQHF
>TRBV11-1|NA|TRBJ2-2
CASTPQAGGSTGELFF
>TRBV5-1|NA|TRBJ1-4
CASSSTSEGEKLFF
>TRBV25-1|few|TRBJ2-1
CASSPDYNEQFF
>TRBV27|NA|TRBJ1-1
CASSPGTGGRAAAEAFF
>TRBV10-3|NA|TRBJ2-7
CAISESSEGEQYF
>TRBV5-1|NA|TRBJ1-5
CASSLEDRVGNQPQHF